This T cell receptor beta chain originates from a study of shared clonotypes between healthy human individuals. Only in-frame clones appear in the TCRdb table, and some are missing; sequencing was by immunoSEQ multiplex PCR. The sample comprises some 1 million clones, approximately 72% of which are singletons, and 1.4% to 1.5% rests with the top ten. The CDR3 is 14 residues long. The germline V gene has CDR1 LNHDA and CDR2 SQIVND (reference sequence). Trimming cost V 7 bases and J 2 bases, with 14 bases left between them. A few counts support this clone. No antigen is known for it. General study results and limits: It was only blood that was sampled, and tissue repertoires likely differ.

The specimen sequenced was memory CD4+ T cells sorted from blood. The subset: CD45RA-negative fraction. The clonotype was recovered from a young man in good health. This chain connects TRBV19 to TRBJ2-5; D is possibly TRBD1 (5 bases). The CDR3 sequence: CASKVTGMQETQYF. In DNA form, the CDR3 reads TGTGCCAGTAAGGTTACAGGAATGCAAGAGACCCAGTACTTC.